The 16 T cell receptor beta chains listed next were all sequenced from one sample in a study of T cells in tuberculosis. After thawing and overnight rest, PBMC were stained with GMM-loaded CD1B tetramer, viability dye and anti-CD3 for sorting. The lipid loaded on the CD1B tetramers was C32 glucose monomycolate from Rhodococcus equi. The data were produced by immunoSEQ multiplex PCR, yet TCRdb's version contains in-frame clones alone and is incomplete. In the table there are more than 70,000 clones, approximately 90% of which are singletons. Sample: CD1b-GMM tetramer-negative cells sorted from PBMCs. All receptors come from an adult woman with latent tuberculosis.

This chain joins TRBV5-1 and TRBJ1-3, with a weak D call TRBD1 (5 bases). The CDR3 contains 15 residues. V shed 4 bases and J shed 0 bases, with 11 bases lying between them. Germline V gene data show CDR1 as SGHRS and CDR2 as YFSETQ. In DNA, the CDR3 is TGCGCCAGCAGCCCCAGGGCCGCCTCTGGAAACACCATATATTTT. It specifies CASSPRAASGNTIYF.

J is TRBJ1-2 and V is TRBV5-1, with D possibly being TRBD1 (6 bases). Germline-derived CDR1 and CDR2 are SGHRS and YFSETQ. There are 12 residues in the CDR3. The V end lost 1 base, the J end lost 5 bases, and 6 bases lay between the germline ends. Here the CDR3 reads CASSLRGYGYTF. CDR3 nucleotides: TGCGCCAGCAGCTTGAGGGGGTATGGCTACACCTTC.

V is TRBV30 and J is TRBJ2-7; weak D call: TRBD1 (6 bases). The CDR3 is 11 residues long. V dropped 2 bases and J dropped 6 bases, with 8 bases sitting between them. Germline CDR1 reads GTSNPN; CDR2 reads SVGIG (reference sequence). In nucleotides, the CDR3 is TGTGCCTGGAGTTTAGGGGGCGAGCAGTACTTC. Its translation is CAWSLGGEQYF.

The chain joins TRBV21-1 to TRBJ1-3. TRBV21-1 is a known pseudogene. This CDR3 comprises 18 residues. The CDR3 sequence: CASRKDGGAFNSGNTIYF. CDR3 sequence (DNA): TGTGCCAGCAGGAAAGACGGGGGGGCCTTTAACTCTGGAAACACCATATATTTT.

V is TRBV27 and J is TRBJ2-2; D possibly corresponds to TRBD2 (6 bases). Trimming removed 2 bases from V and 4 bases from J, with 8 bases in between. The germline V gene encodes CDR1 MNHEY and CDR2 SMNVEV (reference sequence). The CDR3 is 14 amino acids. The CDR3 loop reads CASSLGAGTGELFF. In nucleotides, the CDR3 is TGTGCCAGCAGTTTAGGAGCGGGCACCGGGGAGCTGTTTTTT.

CDR3 in amino acids: CASSPGDSYEQYV. CDR3 coding DNA: TGCGCCAGCAGTCCAGGTGATTCCTACGAGCAGTACGTC. The chain carries TRBV10-2 and TRBJ2-7, with unresolved D. The germline V gene encodes CDR1 WSHSY and CDR2 SAAADI. Trimming stripped 5 bases from V and 1 base from J, with 9 bases between. This CDR3 is built from 13 residues.

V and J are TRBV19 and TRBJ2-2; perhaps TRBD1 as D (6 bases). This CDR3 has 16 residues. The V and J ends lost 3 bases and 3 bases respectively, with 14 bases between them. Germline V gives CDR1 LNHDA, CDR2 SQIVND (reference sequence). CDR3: CASSIAAGVHTGELFF. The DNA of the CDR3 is TGTGCCAGTAGTATCGCGGCAGGGGTTCACACCGGGGAGCTGTTTTTT.

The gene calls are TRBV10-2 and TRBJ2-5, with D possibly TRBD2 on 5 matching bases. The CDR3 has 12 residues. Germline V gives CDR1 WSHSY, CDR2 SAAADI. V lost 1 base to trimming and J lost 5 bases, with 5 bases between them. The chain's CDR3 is CASSEWRETQYF. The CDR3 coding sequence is TGCGCCAGCAGTGAGTGGAGGGAGACCCAGTACTTC.

The CDR3 DNA reads TGCAGCGTTGAGGGGTTGGCGGGGGGGAGCACAGATACGCAGTATTTT. Its protein product is CSVEGLAGGSTDTQYF. The rearrangement links TRBV29-1 to TRBJ2-3; 9 bases are shared with TRBD2. The trim removed 3 bases at V and 0 bases at J, leaving 7 bases unmatched. The CDR3 runs to 16 residues. Looked up from germline, CDR1 is SQVTM and CDR2 is ANQGSEA.

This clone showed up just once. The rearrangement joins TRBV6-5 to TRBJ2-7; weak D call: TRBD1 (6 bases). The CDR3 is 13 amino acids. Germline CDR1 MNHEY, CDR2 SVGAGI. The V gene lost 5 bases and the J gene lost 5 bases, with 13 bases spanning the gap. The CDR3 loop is CASSDRHIDEQYF. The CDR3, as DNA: TGTGCCAGCAGTGACAGGCATATCGACGAGCAGTACTTC.

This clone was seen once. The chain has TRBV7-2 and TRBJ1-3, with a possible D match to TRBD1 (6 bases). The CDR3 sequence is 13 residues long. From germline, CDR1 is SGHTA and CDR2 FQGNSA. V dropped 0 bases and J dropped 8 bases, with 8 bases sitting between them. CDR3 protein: CASSLAGGDTIYF. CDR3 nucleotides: TGTGCCAGCAGCTTAGCAGGGGGTGACACCATATATTTT. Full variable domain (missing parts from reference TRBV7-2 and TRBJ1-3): GAGVSQSPSNKVTEKGKDVELRCDPISGHTALYWYRQSLGQGLEFLIYFQGNSAPDKSGLPSDRFSAERTGGSVSTLTIQRTQQEDSAVYLCASSLAGGDTIYFGEGSWLTVV.

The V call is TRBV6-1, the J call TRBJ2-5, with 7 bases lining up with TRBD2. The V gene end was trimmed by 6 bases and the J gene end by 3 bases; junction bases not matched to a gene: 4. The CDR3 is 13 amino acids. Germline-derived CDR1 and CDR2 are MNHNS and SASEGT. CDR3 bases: TGTGCCAGCAGGAAGAGCGGGGAAGAGACCCAGTACTTC. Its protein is CASRKSGEETQYF.

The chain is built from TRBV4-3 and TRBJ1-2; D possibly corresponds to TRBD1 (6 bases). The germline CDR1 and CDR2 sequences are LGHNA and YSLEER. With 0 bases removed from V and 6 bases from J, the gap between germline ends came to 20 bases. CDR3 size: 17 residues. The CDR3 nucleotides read TGCGCCAGCAGCCAAGATACAGAAACAGGGAGGGGGGATGGCTACACCTTC. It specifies CASSQDTETGRGDGYTF.

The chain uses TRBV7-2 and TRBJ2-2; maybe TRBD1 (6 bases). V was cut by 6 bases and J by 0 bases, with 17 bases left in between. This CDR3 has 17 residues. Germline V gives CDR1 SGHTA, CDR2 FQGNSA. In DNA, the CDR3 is TGTGCCAGCAGTTATAAAATCACAGGGCCGAACACCGGGGAGCTGTTTTTT. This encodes CASSYKITGPNTGELFF.

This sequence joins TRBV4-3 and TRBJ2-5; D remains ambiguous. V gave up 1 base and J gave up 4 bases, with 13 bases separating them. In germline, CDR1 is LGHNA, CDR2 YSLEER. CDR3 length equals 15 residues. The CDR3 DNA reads TGCGCCAGCAGCCAAGGGCTTGGCAATACAGAGACCCAGTACTTC. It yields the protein CASSQGLGNTETQYF.

CDR3 DNA sequence: TGTGCCAGCAGCTTAGATGCCGGGTTCTCTGGAAACACCATATATTTT. It is translated as CASSLDAGFSGNTIYF. The V and J genes are TRBV11-2 and TRBJ1-3; the D is unclear. The CDR3 runs 16 residues. CDR1 is SGHAT, CDR2 FQNNGV, per germline. The V end lost 0 bases, the J end lost 0 bases, and 9 bases lay between the germline ends.